The present entry profiles one T cell receptor (beta chain) with its context. Its specific antigen is unknown. One junction end does not reproduce the germline sequence, and a read error may be involved. This record comes from a study of lung T cells in sarcoidosis with Löfgren's syndrome (dated by TCRdb to 2015 to 2018). As for the study more broadly: Sarcoidosis was characterized as a granulomatous disease that is mostly pulmonary, in which CD4+ T cells accumulate in bronchoalveolar lavage fluid. The repertoire analyses centered on Lofgren's syndrome patients.

From a lookup of the germline V gene, CDR1 and CDR2 are MGHRA and YSYEKL. The CDR3 runs 15 residues from the cysteine to the phenylalanine. The entry retains the CDR3 DNA only, 45 bases that are in frame from base 1. CD4+ T cells collected through bronchoalveolar lavage were the source used for profiling TCR repertoires. What the study reported, not specific to this receptor: Recognition of a sarcoidosis-associated antigen was only suggested; the antigen itself remained putative and unidentified. Compared with control subjects, Lofgren's syndrome patients were reported to have TRAV12-1 and TRBV2 as the most expanded V gene segments. In alphabeta pairing analysis, TRAV12-1 was found to pair preferentially with TRBV2, and CDR3 homology was shown by the resulting paired TCRs. Sharing of TRAV12-1 and TRBV2 CDR3 motifs among multiple Lofgren's syndrome patients was reported, suggesting public CD4+ TCR repertoires.

The run used an Illumina MiSeq. In-frame beta chains were kept once TCRdb had trimmed the public reads at Q25 with fastp and called clones with MiXCR. Under each unique CDR3 protein, matching rows form one entry showing the most common genes and DNA. Present in this sample are under 600 distinct CDR3 sequences, more than 30% of which were seen just once. Together, the top ten hold around a fifth of the sample. The sequence joins TRBV4-1 to TRBJ1-4; too little of a D gene remains to name it. This clonotype was sampled from a human donor with sarcoidosis (Löfgren's syndrome or another form), or a control subject (not recorded which). Material: CD4+ T cells from bronchoalveolar lavage. Read as DNA, the sequence is TGCGCCAGCAGCCAAGACTCTTCAGCTAATGAAAAACTGCTCTTT. Its protein product is CASSQDSSANEKLLF.